This T cell receptor beta chain was sequenced in a study of technical replicates of blood from a few donors. Sequencing used immunoSEQ multiplex PCR; TCRdb keeps in-frame clones, though not all of them. The data hold approximately 58,000 clones, with about 86% observed a single time. Trimming took 5 bases from V and 6 from J, leaving 19 bases between them. Germline V gene data show CDR1 as SEHNR and CDR2 as FQNEAQ (reference sequence). The CDR3 has 15 residues. The receptor was isolated from a human donor in good health. Some clones in this sample may be carry-over from other donors' samples. The material sequenced was PBMCs. V is TRBV7-9 and J is TRBJ1-1; weak D call: TRBD1 (5 bases). CDR3 coding DNA: TGTGCCAGCAGCCACTCCCGCTGGGGCTTACCTGAAGCTTTCTTT. Protein sequence: CASSHSRWGLPEAFF.